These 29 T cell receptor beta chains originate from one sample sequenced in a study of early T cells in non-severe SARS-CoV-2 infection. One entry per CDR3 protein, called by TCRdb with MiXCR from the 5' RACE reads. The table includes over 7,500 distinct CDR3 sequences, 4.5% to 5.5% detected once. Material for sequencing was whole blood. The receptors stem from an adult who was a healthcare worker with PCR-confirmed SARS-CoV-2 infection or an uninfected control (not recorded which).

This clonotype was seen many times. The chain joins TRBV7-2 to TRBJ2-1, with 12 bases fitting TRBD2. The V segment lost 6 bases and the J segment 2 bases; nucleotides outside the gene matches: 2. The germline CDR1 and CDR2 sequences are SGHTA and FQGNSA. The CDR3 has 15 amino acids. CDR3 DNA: TGTGCCAGCAGTTCTAGCGGGAGGGCCTACAATGAGCAGTTCTTC. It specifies CASSSSGRAYNEQFF.

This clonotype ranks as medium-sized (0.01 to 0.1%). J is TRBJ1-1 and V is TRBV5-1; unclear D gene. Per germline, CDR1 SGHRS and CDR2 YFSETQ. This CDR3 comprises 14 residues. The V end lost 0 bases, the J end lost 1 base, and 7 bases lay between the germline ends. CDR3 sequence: CASSLVGGNTEAFF. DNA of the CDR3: TGCGCCAGCAGCTTGGTTGGTGGGAACACTGAAGCTTTCTTT.

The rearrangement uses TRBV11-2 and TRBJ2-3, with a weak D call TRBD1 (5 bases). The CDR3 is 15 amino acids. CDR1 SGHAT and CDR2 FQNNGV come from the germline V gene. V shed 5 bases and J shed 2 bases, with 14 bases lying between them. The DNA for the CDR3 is TGTGCCAGCAGCCCTCAGGGTTTTGACACAGATACGCAGTATTTT. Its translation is CASSPQGFDTDTQYF. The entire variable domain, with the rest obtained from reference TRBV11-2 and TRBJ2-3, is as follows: EAGVAQSPRYKIIEKRQSVAFWCNPISGHATLYWYQQILGQGPKLLIQFQNNGVVDDSQLPKDRFSAERLKGVDSTLKIQPAKLEDSAVYLCASSPQGFDTDTQYFGPGTRLTVL.

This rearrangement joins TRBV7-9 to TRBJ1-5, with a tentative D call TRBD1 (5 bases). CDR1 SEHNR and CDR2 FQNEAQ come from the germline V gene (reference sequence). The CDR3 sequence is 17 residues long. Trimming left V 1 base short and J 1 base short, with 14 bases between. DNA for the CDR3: TGTGCCAGCAGCTTAGTATCAGGGATGGGCAGCAATCAGCCCCAGCATTTT. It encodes CASSLVSGMGSNQPQHF. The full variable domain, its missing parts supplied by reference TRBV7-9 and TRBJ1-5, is DTGVSQNPRHKITKRGQNVTFRCDPISEHNRLYWYRQTLGQGPEFLTYFQNEAQLEKSRLLSDRFSAERPKGSFSTLEIQRTEQGDSAMYLCASSLVSGMGSNQPQHFGDGTRLSIL.

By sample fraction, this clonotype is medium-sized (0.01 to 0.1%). CDR3 nucleotide sequence: TGTGCCAGCAGCTTGGGGACTACCCTATCCTACAATGAGCAGTTCTTC. Protein sequence: CASSLGTTLSYNEQFF. V gene TRBV7-9 combines with J gene TRBJ2-1, with 7 bases that match TRBD2. The CDR3 extends over 16 amino acids. Germline CDR1 reads SEHNR; CDR2 reads FQNEAQ (reference sequence). The ends lost 3 bases at V and 1 base at J; junction bases unmatched: 6. The entire variable domain, with the rest obtained from reference TRBV7-9 and TRBJ2-1, is as follows: DTGVSQNPRHKITKRGQNVTFRCDPISEHNRLYWYRQTLGQGPEFLTYFQNEAQLEKSRLLSDRFSAERPKGSFSTLEIQRTEQGDSAMYLCASSLGTTLSYNEQFFGPGTRLTVL.

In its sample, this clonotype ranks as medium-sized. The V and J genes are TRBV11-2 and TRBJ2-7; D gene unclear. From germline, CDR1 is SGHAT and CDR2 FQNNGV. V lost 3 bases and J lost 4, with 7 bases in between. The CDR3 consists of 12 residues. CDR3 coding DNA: TGTGCCAGCAGCTTCCGGGTGTACGAGCAGTACTTC. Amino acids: CASSFRVYEQYF.

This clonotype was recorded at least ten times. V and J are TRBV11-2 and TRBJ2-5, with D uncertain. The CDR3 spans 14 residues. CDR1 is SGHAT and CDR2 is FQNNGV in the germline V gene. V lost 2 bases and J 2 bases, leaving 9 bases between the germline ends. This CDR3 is CASSLSLRQETQYF. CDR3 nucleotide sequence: TGTGCCAGCAGCTTATCGCTTAGACAAGAGACCCAGTACTTC. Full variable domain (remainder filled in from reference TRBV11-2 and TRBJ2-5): EAGVAQSPRYKIIEKRQSVAFWCNPISGHATLYWYQQILGQGPKLLIQFQNNGVVDDSQLPKDRFSAERLKGVDSTLKIQPAKLEDSAVYLCASSLSLRQETQYFGPGTRLLVL.

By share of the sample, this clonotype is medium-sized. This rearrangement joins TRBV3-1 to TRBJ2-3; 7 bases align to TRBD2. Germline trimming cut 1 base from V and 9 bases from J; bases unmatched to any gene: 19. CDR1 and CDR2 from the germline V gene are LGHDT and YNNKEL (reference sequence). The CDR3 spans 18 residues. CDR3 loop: CASSQVPTSSNPQGTQYF. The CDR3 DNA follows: TGTGCCAGCAGCCAAGTTCCGACTAGCTCAAACCCCCAGGGCACGCAGTATTTT.

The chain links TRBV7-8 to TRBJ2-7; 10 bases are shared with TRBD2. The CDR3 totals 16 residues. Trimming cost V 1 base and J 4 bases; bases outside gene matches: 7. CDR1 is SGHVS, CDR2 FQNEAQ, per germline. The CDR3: CASSLEFGLAEYEQYF. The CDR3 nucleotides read TGTGCCAGCAGCTTAGAGTTCGGACTAGCGGAGTACGAGCAGTACTTC.

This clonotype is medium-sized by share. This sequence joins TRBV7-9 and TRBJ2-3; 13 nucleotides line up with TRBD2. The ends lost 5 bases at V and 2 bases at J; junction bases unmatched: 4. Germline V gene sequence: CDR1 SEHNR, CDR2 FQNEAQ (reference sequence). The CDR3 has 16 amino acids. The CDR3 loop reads CASSLGLAGDTDTQYF. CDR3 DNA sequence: TGTGCCAGCAGCCTCGGACTAGCGGGAGACACAGATACGCAGTATTTT.

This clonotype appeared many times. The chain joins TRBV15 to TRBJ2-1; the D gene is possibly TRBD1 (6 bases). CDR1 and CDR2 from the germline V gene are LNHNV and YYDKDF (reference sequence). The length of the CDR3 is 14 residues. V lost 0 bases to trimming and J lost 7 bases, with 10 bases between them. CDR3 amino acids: CATSRDRGGNEQFF. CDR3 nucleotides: TGTGCCACCAGCAGAGACAGGGGCGGGAATGAGCAGTTCTTC.

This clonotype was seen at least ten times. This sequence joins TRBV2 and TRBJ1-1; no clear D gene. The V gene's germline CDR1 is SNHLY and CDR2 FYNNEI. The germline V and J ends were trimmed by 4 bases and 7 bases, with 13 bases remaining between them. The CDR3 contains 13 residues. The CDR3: CASSVGKGNEAFF. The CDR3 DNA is TGTGCCAGCAGTGTTGGTAAGGGAAATGAAGCTTTCTTT.

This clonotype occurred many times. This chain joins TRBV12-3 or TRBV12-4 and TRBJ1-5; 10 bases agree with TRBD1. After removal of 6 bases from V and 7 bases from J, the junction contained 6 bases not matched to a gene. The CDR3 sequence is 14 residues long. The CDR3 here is CASSRDRGYQPQHF. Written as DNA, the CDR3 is TGTGCCAGCAGCCGGGACAGGGGATACCAGCCCCAGCATTTT.

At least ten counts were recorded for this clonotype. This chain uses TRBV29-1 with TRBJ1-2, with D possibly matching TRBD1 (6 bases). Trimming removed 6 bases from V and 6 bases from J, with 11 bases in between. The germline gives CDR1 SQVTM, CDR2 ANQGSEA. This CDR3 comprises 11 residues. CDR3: CSVKGVNGYTF. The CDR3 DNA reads TGCAGCGTCAAGGGGGTCAATGGCTACACCTTC.

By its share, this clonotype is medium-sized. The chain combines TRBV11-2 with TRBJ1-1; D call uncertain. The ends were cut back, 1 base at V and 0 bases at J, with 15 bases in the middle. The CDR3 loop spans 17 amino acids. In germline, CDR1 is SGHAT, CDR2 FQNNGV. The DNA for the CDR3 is TGTGCCAGCAGCTTAGCCGGGTTTAGAACAGTGAACACTGAAGCTTTCTTT. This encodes CASSLAGFRTVNTEAFF.

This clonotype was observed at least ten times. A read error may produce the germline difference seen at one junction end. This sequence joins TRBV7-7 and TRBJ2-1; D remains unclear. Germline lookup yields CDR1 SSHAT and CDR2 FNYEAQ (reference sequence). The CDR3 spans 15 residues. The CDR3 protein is CASSLKYGIYNEQFF. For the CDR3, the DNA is TGTGCTAGCAGCTTAAAGTACGGAATATACAATGAGCAGTTCTTC. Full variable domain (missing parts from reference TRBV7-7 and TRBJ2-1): GAGVSQSPRYKVTKRGQDVTLRCDPISSHATLYWYQQALGQGPEFLTYFNYEAQPDKSGLPSDRFSAERPEGSISTLTIQRTEQRDSAMYRCASSLKYGIYNEQFFGPGTRLTVL.

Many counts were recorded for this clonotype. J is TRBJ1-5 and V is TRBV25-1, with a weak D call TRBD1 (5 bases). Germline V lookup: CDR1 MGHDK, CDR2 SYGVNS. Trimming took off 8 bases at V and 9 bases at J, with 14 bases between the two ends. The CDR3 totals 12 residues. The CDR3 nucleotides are TGTGCCAGCGACGGGGGGGTTCCGCCCCAGCATTTT. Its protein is CASDGGVPPQHF.

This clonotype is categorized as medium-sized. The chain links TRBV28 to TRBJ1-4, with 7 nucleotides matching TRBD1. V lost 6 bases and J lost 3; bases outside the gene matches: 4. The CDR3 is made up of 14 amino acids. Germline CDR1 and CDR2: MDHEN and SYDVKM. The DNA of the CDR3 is TGTGCCAGCAGCGAACAGGGGTCTAATGAAAAACTGTTTTTT. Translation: CASSEQGSNEKLFF.

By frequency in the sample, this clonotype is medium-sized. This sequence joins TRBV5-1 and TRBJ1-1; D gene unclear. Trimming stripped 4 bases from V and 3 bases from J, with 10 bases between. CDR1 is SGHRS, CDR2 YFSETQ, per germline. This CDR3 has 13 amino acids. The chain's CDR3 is CASSRRRDTEAFF. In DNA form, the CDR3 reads TGCGCCAGCAGCCGTCGGAGGGACACTGAAGCTTTCTTT.

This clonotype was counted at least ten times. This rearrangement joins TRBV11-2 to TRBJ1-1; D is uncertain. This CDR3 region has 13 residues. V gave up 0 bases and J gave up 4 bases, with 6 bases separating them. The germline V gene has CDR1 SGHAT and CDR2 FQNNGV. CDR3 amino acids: CASSLEPSTEAFF. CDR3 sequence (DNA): TGTGCCAGCAGCTTAGAACCGTCCACTGAAGCTTTCTTT. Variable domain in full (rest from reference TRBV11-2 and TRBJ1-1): EAGVAQSPRYKIIEKRQSVAFWCNPISGHATLYWYQQILGQGPKLLIQFQNNGVVDDSQLPKDRFSAERLKGVDSTLKIQPAKLEDSAVYLCASSLEPSTEAFFGQGTRLTVV.

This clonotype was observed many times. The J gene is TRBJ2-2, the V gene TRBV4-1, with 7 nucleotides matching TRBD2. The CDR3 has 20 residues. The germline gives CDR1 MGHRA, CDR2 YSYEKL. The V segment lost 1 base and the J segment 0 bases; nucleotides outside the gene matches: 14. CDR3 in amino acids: CASSQVMREGLKANTGELFF. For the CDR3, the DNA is TGCGCCAGCAGCCAAGTGATGAGGGAGGGCCTGAAAGCGAACACCGGGGAGCTGTTTTTT.

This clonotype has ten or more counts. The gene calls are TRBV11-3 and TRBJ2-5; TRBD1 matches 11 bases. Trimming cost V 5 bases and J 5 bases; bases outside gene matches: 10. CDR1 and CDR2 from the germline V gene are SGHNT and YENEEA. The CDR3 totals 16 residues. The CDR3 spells CASSKPGTGGWETQYF. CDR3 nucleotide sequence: TGTGCCAGCAGCAAACCCGGGACAGGGGGTTGGGAGACCCAGTACTTC.

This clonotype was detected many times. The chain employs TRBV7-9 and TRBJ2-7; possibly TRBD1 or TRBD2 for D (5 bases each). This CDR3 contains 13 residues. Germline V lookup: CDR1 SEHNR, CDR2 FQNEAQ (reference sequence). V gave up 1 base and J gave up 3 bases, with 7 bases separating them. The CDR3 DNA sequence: TGTGCCAGCAGCTTAGGTGGGGGCTACGAGCAGTACGTC. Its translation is CASSLGGGYEQYV.

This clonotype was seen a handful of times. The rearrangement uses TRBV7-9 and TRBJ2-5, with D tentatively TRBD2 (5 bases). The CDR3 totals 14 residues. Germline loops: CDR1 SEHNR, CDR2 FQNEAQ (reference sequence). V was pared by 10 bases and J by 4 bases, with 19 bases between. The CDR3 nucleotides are TGTGCCAACATGCGCCTAGCAGCGTCAGAGACCCAGTACTTC. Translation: CANMRLAASETQYF.

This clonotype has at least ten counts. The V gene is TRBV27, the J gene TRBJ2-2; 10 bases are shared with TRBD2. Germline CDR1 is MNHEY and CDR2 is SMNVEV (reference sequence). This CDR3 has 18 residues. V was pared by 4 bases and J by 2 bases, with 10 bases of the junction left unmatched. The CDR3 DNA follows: TGTGCCAGCAGTTCTTACCTCGGACTAGCGGCCAACACCGGGGAGCTGTTTTTT. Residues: CASSSYLGLAANTGELFF.

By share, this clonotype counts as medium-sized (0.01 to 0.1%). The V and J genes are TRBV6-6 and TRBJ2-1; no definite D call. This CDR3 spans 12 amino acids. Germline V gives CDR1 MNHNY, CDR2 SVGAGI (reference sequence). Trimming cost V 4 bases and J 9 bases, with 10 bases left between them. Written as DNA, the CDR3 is TGTGCCAGCAGTTCCCATCCCGGTGAGCAGTTCTTC. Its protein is CASSSHPGEQFF.

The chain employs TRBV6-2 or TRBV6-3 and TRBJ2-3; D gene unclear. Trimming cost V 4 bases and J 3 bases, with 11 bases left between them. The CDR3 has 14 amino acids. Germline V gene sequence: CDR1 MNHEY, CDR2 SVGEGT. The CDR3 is CASSSSLWTDTQYF. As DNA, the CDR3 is TGTGCCAGCAGTTCAAGCTTGTGGACAGATACGCAGTATTTT.

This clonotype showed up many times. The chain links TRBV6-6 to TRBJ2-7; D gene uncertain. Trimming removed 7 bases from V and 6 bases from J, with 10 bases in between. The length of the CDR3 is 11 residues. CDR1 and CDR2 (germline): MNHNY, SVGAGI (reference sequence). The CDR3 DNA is TGTGCCAGCACTCGTGGCGGCGAGCAGTACGTC. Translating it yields CASTRGGEQYV.

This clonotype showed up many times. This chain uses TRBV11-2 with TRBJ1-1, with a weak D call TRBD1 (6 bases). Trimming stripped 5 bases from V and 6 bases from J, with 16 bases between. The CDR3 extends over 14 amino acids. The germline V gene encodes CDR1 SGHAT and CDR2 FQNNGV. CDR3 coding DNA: TGTGCCAGCAGCACGCTTGGGGGGCTCTCTGAAGCTTTCTTT. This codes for CASSTLGGLSEAFF.